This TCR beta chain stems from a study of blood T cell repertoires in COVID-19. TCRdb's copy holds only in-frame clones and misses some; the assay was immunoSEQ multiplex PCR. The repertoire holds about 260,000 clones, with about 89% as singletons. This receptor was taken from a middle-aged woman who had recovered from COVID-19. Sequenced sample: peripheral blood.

In DNA form, the CDR3 reads TGTGCCAGCTCACCATCGGGCAGGGAGGTCGTCACCGGGGAGCTGTTTTTT. Its translation is CASSPSGREVVTGELFF. V usage is TRBV18 and J usage is TRBJ2-2; weak D call: TRBD2 (6 bases). Trimming took 2 bases from V and 4 from J, leaving 17 bases between them. The CDR3 totals 17 residues. Germline lookup yields CDR1 KGHSH and CDR2 LQKENI.